This T cell receptor beta chain was captured in a study of early T cells in non-severe SARS-CoV-2 infection (dated by TCRdb to 2020 to 2023). Turning to the overall study: Bulk RNA from unsorted whole blood was used for TCR sequencing, so alpha and beta chains could not be paired. Broader findings and caveats from the paper: VDJdb matching was skewed toward anti-spike CD8 responses and likely underestimated virus-specific expansions, missing private and CD4 specificities.

The library was prepared using 5' RACE. Sequencing was performed on a NextSeq 500. Unique molecular identifiers were attached to individual cDNA molecules in the TCR library protocol so that sequencing error and PCR bias could be corrected. Both TCR alpha and beta chains were sequenced, and tight co-correlation was observed between alpha and beta sequence abundances in each sample. The source study handled its data this way. Decombinator V4 was used to annotate TCR sequences for V gene, J gene and CDR3. Expanded TCRs were defined as changing significantly between any two time points under a Poisson model with p below 0.0001. TCR abundances were normalised to the total number of TCRs sequenced per sample and were expressed as counts per million. TRAV1-2 paired with TRAJ12, TRAJ20 or TRAJ33 defined MAIT TCRs, while TRAV10 paired with TRAJ18 defined iNKT TCRs. VDJdb, accessed 1 November 2021, was searched for CMV, EBV and SARS-CoV-2 annotated TCRs, with TCRs annotated for multiple antigens excluded. TCRdb's own reprocessing of the public reads used fastp at Q25 and MiXCR and kept productive beta chains. Identical CDR3 proteins give one entry, which carries the most common genes and DNA. The V and J calls come from TCRdb's annotation, not from the publication. Across this sample there are roughly 63,000 distinct CDR3 sequences, with 10% to 15% seen only once. Around 4.7% of the sample is in the top ten clones.

The junction carries 7 bases between V and J, which are trimmed by 0 bases and 5 bases respectively. From the germline V gene, CDR1 is ENHRY and CDR2 is SYGVKD. Spanning cysteine to phenylalanine, the CDR3 consists of 13 amino acids. This entry keeps only the CDR3 DNA: 39 bases, framed from base 1. As concerns this clonotype: Its antigen target is currently unknown. Base qualities are not at hand, and no much larger clone is one base apart.

This was a case-control study nested in a cohort of healthcare workers in London, UK, who had nasopharyngeal swab PCR tests and blood samples taken every week. Healthcare workers were recruited during the week of the UK lockdown, between 23 and 31 March 2020, and followed weekly for up to roughly 15 weeks. The chain is made from TRBV10-3 and TRBJ2-5; no confident D gene assignment can be made. The specimen sequenced was whole blood. The receptor was derived from an adult who was a healthcare worker with PCR-confirmed SARS-CoV-2 infection or an uninfected control (not recorded which). The CDR3 region reads CAISESVGETQYF. The DNA sequence follows: TGTGCCATCAGTGAGTCGGTGGGGGAGACCCAGTACTTC.